This paragraph covers one TCR beta chain sequence. What it binds is not known. The sample belongs to a study of graft-versus-host responses after intestinal transplantation. Study information: Isolated intestinal, liver-intestinal, or multivisceral transplants had been given to the recipients. The study's findings and limits: Allografts of patients with graft-donor T cell macrochimerism showed high graft-versus-host to host-versus-graft clone ratios. GvH clones were identified in recipient marrow, with some first appearing in ileum or blood.

Sequencing used immunoSEQ multiplex PCR; TCRdb keeps in-frame clones, though not all of them. The table shows about 120,000 clones, with more than 90% occurring only once. Trimming stripped 0 bases from V and 0 bases from J, with 24 bases between. The CDR3 totals 21 residues. Looked up from germline, CDR1 is SNHLY and CDR2 is FYNNEI. Sequenced material: unstimulated CD4+ T cells sorted from spleen or lymph node cells, taken before transplant. This clonotype originated in a human donor who was the organ donor for an intestinal transplant. The J gene is TRBJ2-1, the V gene TRBV2, with D maybe TRBD2 (6 bases). CDR3 in amino acids: CASSEALLGDAGLSSYNEQFF. For the CDR3, the DNA is TGTGCCAGCAGTGAAGCGCTTCTAGGGGACGCGGGACTGAGCTCCTACAATGAGCAGTTCTTC.